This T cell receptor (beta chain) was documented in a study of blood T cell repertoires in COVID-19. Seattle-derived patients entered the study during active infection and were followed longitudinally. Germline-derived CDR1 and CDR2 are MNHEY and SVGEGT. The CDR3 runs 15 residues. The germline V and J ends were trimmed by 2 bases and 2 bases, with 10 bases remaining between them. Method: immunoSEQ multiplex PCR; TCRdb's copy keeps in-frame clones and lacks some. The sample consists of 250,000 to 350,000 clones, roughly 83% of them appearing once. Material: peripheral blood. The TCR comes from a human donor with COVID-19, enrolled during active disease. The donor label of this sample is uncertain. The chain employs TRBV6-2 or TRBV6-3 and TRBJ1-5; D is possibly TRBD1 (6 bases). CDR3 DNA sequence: TGTGCCAGCAGTTACGGGGGGGCCGGCAATCAGCCCCAGCATTTT. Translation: CASSYGGAGNQPQHF.